One sample yielded the 6 T cell receptor beta chains listed below, sequenced in a study of blood T cell repertoires in COVID-19. Here immunoSEQ multiplex PCR was the method, and the copy in TCRdb shows in-frame clones only, minus some. The sample shows 150,000 to 200,000 clones, 86% of them seen only once. Source material: peripheral blood. The receptors were sampled from an older man with acute or convalescent COVID-19.

V is TRBV5-1 and J is TRBJ2-7; TRBD2 agrees at 7 bases. The CDR3 loop spans 14 amino acids. Germline-derived CDR1 and CDR2 are SGHRS and YFSETQ. Trimming at V came to 4 bases and at J to 5 bases, leaving 9 bases not matched to a gene. CDR3 bases: TGCGCCAGCAGCCCTAGGACTAGTTATGACGAGCAGTACTTC. This encodes CASSPRTSYDEQYF.

The V gene is TRBV7-3, the J gene TRBJ2-1; 7 bases agree with TRBD1. CDR1 and CDR2 from the germline V gene are SGHTA and FQGTGA. Trimming removed 0 bases from V and 5 bases from J; junction bases left unmatched: 7. The CDR3 has 16 residues. DNA for the CDR3: TGTGCCAGCAGCTTAACTGCGAGACAGGGTCACAATGAGCAGTTCTTC. Its translation is CASSLTARQGHNEQFF. The full variable domain, rest sourced from reference TRBV7-3 and TRBJ2-1, is GAGVSQTPSNKVTEKGKYVELRCDPISGHTALYWYRQSLGQGPEFLIYFQGTGAADDSGLPNDRFFAVRPEGSVSTLKIQRTERGDSAVYLCASSLTARQGHNEQFFGPGTRLTVL.

CDR3 in DNA: TGTGCCAGCAGCGAACCAGTCCCACCCGAGACCCAGTACTTC. Protein sequence: CASSEPVPPETQYF. J is TRBJ2-5 and V is TRBV11-2, with no clear D. This CDR3 contains 14 residues. The germline V gene has CDR1 SGHAT and CDR2 FQNNGV. Trimming left V 5 bases short and J 5 bases short, with 15 bases between.

The gene calls are TRBV27 and TRBJ2-1; 13 nucleotides agree with TRBD2. Unmatched junction bases numbered 8, after V lost 5 bases and J lost 7 bases. Germline values: CDR1 MNHEY, CDR2 SMNVEV (reference sequence). This CDR3 contains 16 residues. The CDR3 region is CASSPRLAGGWNEQFF. In DNA form, the CDR3 reads TGTGCCAGCAGTCCACGACTAGCGGGGGGCTGGAATGAGCAGTTCTTC.

The chain recombines TRBV19 with TRBJ2-3; 10 bases map to TRBD2. CDR3 length: 13 amino acids. V was pared by 10 bases and J by 11 bases, with 12 bases of the junction left unmatched. Per the germline V gene, CDR1 is LNHDA and CDR2 is SQIVND (reference sequence). CDR3 DNA: TGTGCCACCCTACTAGCGGGATCCAAGGAGCAGTATTTT. Translated, it gives CATLLAGSKEQYF.

This chain uses TRBV28 with TRBJ2-7; D is uncertain. This CDR3 comprises 11 residues. The V gene lost 4 bases and the J gene lost 5 bases, with 6 bases spanning the gap. Germline CDR1 is MDHEN and CDR2 is SYDVKM. The CDR3 protein is CASSSYDEQYF. The DNA of the CDR3 is TGTGCCAGCAGTTCCTACGACGAGCAGTACTTC.